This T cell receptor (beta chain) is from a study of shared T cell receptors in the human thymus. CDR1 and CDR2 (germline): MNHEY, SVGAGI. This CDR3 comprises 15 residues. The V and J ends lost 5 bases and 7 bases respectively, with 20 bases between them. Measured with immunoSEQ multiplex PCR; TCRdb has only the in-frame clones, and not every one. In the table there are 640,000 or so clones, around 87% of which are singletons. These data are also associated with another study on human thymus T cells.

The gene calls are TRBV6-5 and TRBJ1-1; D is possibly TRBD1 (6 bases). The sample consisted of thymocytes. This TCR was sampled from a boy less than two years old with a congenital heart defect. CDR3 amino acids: CASSTQGRGTCEAFF. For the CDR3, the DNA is TGTGCCAGCAGTACACAGGGTCGAGGGACGTGTGAAGCTTTCTTT.